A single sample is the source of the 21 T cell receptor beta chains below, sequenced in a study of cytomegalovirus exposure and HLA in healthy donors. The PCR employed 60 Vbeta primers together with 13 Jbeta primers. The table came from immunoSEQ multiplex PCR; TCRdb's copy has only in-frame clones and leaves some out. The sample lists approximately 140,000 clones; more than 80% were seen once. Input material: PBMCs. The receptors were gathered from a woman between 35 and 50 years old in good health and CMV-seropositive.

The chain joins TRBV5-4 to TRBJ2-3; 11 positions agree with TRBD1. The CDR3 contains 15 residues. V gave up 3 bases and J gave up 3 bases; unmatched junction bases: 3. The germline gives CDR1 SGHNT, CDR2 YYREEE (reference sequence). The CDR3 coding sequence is TGTGCCAGCAGCTGGCGGGACAGGGGGACAGATACGCAGTATTTT. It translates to CASSWRDRGTDTQYF.

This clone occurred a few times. The CDR3 coding sequence is TGTGCCAGCAGCTTAGCGCTAGCGGGTCCTACCTACAATGAGCAGTTCTTC. Protein: CASSLALAGPTYNEQFF. V usage is TRBV7-8 and J usage is TRBJ2-1; 8 nucleotides agree with TRBD2. The V gene end was trimmed by 0 bases and the J gene end by 2 bases; junction bases not matched to a gene: 6. There are 17 residues in the CDR3. Germline-derived CDR1 and CDR2 are SGHVS and FQNEAQ.

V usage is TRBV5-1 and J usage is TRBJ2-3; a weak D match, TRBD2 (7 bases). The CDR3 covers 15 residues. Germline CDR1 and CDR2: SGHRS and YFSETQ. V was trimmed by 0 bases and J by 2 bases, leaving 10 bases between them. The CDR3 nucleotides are TGCGCCAGCAGCTTGGTAGGGGGGGCCACAGATACGCAGTATTTT. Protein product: CASSLVGGATDTQYF.

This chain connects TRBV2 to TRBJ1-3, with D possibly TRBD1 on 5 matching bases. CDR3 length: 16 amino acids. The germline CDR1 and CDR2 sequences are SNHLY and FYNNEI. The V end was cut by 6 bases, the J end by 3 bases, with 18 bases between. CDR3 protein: CASRESKGTLGNTIYF. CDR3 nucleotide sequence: TGTGCCAGCAGAGAAAGTAAAGGGACTCTTGGAAACACCATATATTTT.

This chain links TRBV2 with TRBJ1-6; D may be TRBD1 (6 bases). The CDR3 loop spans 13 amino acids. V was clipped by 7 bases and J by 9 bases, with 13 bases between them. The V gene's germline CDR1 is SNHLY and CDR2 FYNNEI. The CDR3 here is CASMNRDSSPLHF. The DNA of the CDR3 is TGTGCCAGCATGAACAGGGATAGTTCACCCCTCCACTTT.

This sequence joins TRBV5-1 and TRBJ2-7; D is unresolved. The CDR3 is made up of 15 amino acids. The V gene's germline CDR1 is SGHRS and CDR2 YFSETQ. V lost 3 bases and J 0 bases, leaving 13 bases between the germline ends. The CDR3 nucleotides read TGCGCCAGCAGCTCCGCCACCACAGCCTCCTACGAGCAGTACTTC. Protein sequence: CASSSATTASYEQYF.

CDR3 sequence reads: CASSPASGAYEQYF. CDR3 nucleotides: TGTGCCAGTAGTCCTGCTAGCGGGGCCTACGAGCAGTACTTC. The chain is built from TRBV19 and TRBJ2-5; 9 positions agree with TRBD2. The end of the DNA is better explained by TRBJ2-7, so the J call may be wrong. CDR3 size: 14 residues. CDR1 LNHDA and CDR2 SQIVND come from the germline V gene (reference sequence).

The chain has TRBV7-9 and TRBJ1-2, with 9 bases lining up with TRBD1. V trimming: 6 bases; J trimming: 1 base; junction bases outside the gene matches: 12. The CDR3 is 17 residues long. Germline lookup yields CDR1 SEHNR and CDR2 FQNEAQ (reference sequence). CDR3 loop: CASSKGFGQGLNYGYTF. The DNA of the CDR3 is TGTGCCAGCAGTAAGGGATTTGGACAGGGGCTTAACTATGGCTACACCTTC.

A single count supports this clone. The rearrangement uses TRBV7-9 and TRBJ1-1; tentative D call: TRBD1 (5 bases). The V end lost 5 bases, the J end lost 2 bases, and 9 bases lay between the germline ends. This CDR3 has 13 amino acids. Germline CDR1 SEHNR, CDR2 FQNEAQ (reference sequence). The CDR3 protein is CASSPGLNTEAFF. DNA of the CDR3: TGTGCCAGCAGCCCGGGACTCAACACTGAAGCTTTCTTT.

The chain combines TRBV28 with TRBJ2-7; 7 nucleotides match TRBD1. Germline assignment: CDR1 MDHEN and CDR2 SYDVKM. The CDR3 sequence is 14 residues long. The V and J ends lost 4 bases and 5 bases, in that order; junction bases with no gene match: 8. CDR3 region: CASSSPQGMDEQYF. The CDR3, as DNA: TGTGCCAGCAGTTCCCCACAGGGGATGGACGAGCAGTACTTC. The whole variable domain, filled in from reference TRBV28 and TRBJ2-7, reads DVKVTQSSRYLVKRTGEKVFLECVQDMDHENMFWYRQDPGLGLRLIYFSYDVKMKEKGDIPEGYSVSREKKERFSLILESASTNQTSMYLCASSSPQGMDEQYFGPGTRLTVT.

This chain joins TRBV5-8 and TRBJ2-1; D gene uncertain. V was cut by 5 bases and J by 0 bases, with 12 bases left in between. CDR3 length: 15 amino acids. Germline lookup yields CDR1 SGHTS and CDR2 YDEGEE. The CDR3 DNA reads TGTGCCAGCAGACCTCGAGGAAGCTCCTACAATGAGCAGTTCTTC. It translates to CASRPRGSSYNEQFF.

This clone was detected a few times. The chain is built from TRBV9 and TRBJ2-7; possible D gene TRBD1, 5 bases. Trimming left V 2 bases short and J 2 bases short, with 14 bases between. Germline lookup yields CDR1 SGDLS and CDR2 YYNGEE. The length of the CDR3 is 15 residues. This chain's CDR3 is CASSVEAGNTYEQYF. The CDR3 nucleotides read TGTGCCAGCAGCGTTGAAGCAGGGAATACCTACGAGCAGTACTTC. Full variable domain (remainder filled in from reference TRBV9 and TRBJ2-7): DSGVTQTPKHLITATGQRVTLRCSPRSGDLSVYWYQQSLDQGLQFLIQYYNGEERAKGNILERFSAQQFPDLHSELNLSSLELGDSALYFCASSVEAGNTYEQYFGPGTRLTVT.

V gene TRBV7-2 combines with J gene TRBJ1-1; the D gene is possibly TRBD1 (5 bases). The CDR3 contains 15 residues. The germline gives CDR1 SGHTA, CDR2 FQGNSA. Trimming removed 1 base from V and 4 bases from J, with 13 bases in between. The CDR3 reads CASSLVVGGSTEAFF. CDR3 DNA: TGTGCCAGCAGCTTAGTCGTCGGGGGAAGCACTGAAGCTTTCTTT.

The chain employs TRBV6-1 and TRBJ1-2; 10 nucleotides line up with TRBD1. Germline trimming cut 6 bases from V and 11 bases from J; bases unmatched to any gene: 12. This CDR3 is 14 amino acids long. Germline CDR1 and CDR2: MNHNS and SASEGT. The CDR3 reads CASRVGTGESRYTF. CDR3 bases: TGTGCCAGCAGGGTAGGGACAGGGGAAAGCCGGTACACCTTC.

The CDR3 DNA reads as TGTGCCAGCAGTCGCCAAGAGACGCAGTATTTT. Its protein product is CASSRQETQYF. The V and J genes are TRBV28 and TRBJ2-3; D gene ambiguous. Deletions cut 5 bases from V and 9 bases from J, with 9 bases between. Germline CDR1 MDHEN, CDR2 SYDVKM. This CDR3 region has 11 residues.

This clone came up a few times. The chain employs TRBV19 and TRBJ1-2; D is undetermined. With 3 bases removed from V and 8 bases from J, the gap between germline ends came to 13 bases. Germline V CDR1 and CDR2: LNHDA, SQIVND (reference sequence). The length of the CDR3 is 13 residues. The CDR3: CASSIALGRGYTF. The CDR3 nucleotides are TGTGCCAGTAGTATCGCCCTTGGGAGAGGCTACACCTTC.

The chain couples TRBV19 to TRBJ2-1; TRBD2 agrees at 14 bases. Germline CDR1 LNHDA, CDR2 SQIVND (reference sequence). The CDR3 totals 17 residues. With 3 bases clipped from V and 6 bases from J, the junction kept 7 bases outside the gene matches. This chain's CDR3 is CASSILLTSGGANEQFF. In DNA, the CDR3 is TGTGCCAGTAGTATCCTCCTGACTAGCGGGGGGGCCAATGAGCAGTTCTTC.

Written as DNA, the CDR3 is TGTGCCAGCAGCTCCCTGAACCCAGTGGAGGTGGGCTATGGCTACACCTTC. Its translation is CASSSLNPVEVGYGYTF. The rearrangement uses TRBV7-2 and TRBJ1-2; D remains unclear. Between the trimmed V and J ends, which lost 4 bases and 4 bases, there was a span of 22 bases. The germline CDR1 and CDR2 sequences are SGHTA and FQGNSA. The CDR3 totals 17 residues.

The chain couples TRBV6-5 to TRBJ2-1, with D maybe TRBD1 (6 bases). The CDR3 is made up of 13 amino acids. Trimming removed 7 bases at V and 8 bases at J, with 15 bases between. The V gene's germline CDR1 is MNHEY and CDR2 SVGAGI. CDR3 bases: TGTGCCAGCATTAAAAGGGGGAAGGATGAGCAGTTCTTC. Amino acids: CASIKRGKDEQFF.

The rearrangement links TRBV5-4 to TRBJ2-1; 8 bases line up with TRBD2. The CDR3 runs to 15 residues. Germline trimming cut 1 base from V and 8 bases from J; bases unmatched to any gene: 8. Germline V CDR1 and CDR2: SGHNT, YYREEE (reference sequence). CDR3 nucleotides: TGTGCCAGCAGCTTGTCGAGCGGGAGTACGCATGAGCAGTTCTTC. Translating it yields CASSLSSGSTHEQFF.

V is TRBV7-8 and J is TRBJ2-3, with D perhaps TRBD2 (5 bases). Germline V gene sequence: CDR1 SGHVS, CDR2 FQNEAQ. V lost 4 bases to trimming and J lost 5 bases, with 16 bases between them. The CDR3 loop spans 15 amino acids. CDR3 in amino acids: CASSSRETSVDTQYF. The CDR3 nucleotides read TGTGCCAGCAGCTCAAGGGAGACCTCCGTAGATACGCAGTATTTT.